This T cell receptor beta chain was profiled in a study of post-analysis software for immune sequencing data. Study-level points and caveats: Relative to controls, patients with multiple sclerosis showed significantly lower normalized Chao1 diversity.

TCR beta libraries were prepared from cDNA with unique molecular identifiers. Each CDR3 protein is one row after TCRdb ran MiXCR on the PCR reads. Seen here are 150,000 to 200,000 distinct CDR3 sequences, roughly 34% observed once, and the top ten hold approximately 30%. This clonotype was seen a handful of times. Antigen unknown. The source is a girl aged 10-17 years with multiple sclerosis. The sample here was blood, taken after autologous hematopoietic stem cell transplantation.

The CDR3: CASSLGGNLNEQFF. DNA for the CDR3: TGTGCCAGCAGTCTGGGCGGGAACTTAAATGAGCAGTTCTTC. The chain carries TRBV25-1 and TRBJ2-1; D possibly corresponds to TRBD2 (6 bases). This CDR3 is built from 14 residues. From germline, CDR1 is MGHDK and CDR2 SYGVNS. With 5 bases removed from V and 7 bases from J, the gap between germline ends came to 15 bases.